This record covers a single T cell receptor (beta chain). Distinct nucleotide sequences in the sample also encode this CDR3. The entry originates in a study of control samples from healthy donors and cancer patients. Trimming cost V 1 base and J 0 bases, with 18 bases left between them. Per germline, CDR1 LGHNA and CDR2 YSLEER. The CDR3 sequence is 18 residues long. Using immunoSEQ multiplex PCR, the repertoire was profiled, and TCRdb retains in-frame clones only, with some absent. The table lists 95,000 to 100,000 clones, around 89% of them singletons. The material sequenced was blood. The chain carries TRBV4-3 and TRBJ1-2; D is perhaps TRBD1 (6 bases). The source of this sequence is a man between 25 and 39 years old in good health. This CDR3 reads CASSQAPPTGLSNYGYTF. CDR3 coding DNA: TGCGCCAGCAGCCAAGCCCCCCCGACAGGCCTCTCTAACTATGGCTACACCTTC.